This T cell receptor (beta chain) was identified during a study of T cells in Graves' hyperthyroidism and ophthalmopathy. Study outcomes and limitations: With a median lead of around 6.7 months before onset, the model predicted ophthalmopathy.

Trimming left V 5 bases short and J 2 bases short, with 18 bases between. This CDR3 spans 15 amino acids. Germline V CDR1 and CDR2: DFQATT, SNEGSKA (reference sequence). Concerning this clonotype itself: The antigen is not known.

Regions amplified from RNA transcripts were the TCR beta CDR3 regions. When the TCR CDR3 underwent first-round RT-PCR, the HTBI primer set was used. A single record per CDR3 protein comes from TCRdb applying MiXCR to the multiplex PCR reads. Of a few hundred thousand distinct CDR3 sequences in the sample, less than 25% were seen once. The rearrangement uses TRBV20-1 and TRBJ2-5; D is possibly TRBD1 (6 bases). The receptor was derived from a man between 18 and 29 years old with Graves' hyperthyroidism. Specimen: blood. In DNA form, the CDR3 reads TGCAGTGCTGACCATACCGCTCAGGGGCAAGAGACCCAGTACTTC. Its translation is CSADHTAQGQETQYF.